The present T cell receptor (beta chain) was sequenced within a study of shared clonotypes between healthy human individuals. Study-level background: Ranging from 18 to 49 in age, donors were a couple of women and a few men.

Study donors comprised healthy, HIV-negative adults devoid of recent acute infection or vaccination. Generated by immunoSEQ multiplex PCR, the TCRdb table keeps only in-frame clones and is missing some. This sample has more than 2,000,000 clones, with 80% to 95% found just once. Trimming took 6 bases from V and 3 from J, leaving 6 bases between them. CDR3 length: 11 residues. Germline-derived CDR1 and CDR2 are MNHEY and SVGAGI. Turning to this clone: Different DNA sequences within this sample yield the same CDR3.

The sequencing input was naive CD4+ T cells from PBMCs. Subset given: CD45RA+ positively selected. The sequence was collected from a man aged 18 to 30 in good health. Some clones in this sample may be carry-over from other donors' samples. V is TRBV6-5 and J is TRBJ2-7; D call uncertain. DNA for the CDR3: TGTGCCAGCAGCTCCTTCTACGAGCAGTACTTC. Amino acid sequence: CASSSFYEQYF.